One and the same sample provided the 25 T cell receptor beta chains below, sequenced in a study of TIL therapy for anti-PD-1-resistant metastatic lung cancer. The libraries were made with immunoSEQ v3. Some clones are missing from TCRdb's copy, which holds only in-frame ones; the method was immunoSEQ multiplex PCR. In the table there are some 57,000 clones, around 90% of which are singletons. Documented time point: pre-treatment sample, taken before nivolumab and TIL therapy. The starting material was blood, obtained at baseline. These receptors came from a person aged 30 to 80 with non-small cell lung cancer.

This sequence joins TRBV10-1 and TRBJ1-6, with a tentative D call TRBD1 (5 bases). CDR1 is WNHNN and CDR2 is SYGVQD in the germline V gene (reference sequence). The CDR3 is 14 amino acids. The V and J ends lost 0 bases and 7 bases respectively, with 7 bases between them. The CDR3 region is CASSESWTNSPLHF. The CDR3 DNA follows: TGCGCCAGCAGTGAGTCCTGGACAAATTCACCCCTCCACTTT.

The count of this clone is one. V is TRBV3-1 (or the pseudogene TRBV3-2) and J is TRBJ2-4; D gene unclear. Germline V gene sequence: CDR1 LGHDT, CDR2 YNNKEL (reference sequence). V was trimmed by 1 base and J by 8 bases, leaving 12 bases between them. CDR3 size: 14 residues. Here the CDR3 DNA reads TGTGCCAGCAGCCAAGCTCCTTTTGGCGACATTCAGTACTTC. Its translation: CASSQAPFGDIQYF.

The chain uses TRBV20-1 and TRBJ2-5, with 7 bases identical to TRBD2. The CDR3 consists of 15 residues. Losses at the gene ends were 3 bases for V and 0 bases for J; bases not matched to a gene: 7. Germline V gene data show CDR1 as DFQATT and CDR2 as SNEGSKA (reference sequence). This CDR3 is CSASSSGSYQETQYF. The CDR3 DNA is TGCAGTGCTAGTTCTAGCGGTTCGTACCAAGAGACCCAGTACTTC.

The chain joins TRBV25-1 to TRBJ2-7; no definite D call. This CDR3 region has 11 residues. The V gene's germline CDR1 is MGHDK and CDR2 SYGVNS. V dropped 5 bases and J dropped 2 bases, with 4 bases sitting between them. CDR3 amino acids: CASSKTYEQYF. The CDR3 nucleotides read TGTGCCAGCAGTAAGACCTACGAGCAGTACTTC.

This chain joins TRBV19 and TRBJ1-1; no clear D gene. The V gene lost 5 bases and the J gene lost 3 bases, with 7 bases spanning the gap. Germline CDR1 LNHDA, CDR2 SQIVND (reference sequence). This CDR3 is built from 12 residues. CDR3 amino acids: CASSLLYTEAFF. CDR3 sequence (DNA): TGTGCCAGTAGTCTTCTCTACACTGAAGCTTTCTTT.

The chain employs TRBV14 and TRBJ2-7; D call uncertain. The germline CDR1 and CDR2 sequences are SGHDN and FVKESK. With 1 base removed from V and 2 bases from J, the gap between germline ends came to 9 bases. The CDR3 has 14 residues. CDR3 coding DNA: TGTGCCAGCAGCCAAGCGCTGGGTACCTACGAGCAGTACTTC. Encoded protein: CASSQALGTYEQYF.

The chain carries TRBV6-1 and TRBJ2-2; D is uncertain. Germline loops: CDR1 MNHNS, CDR2 SASEGT. The V end lost 3 bases, the J end lost 4 bases, and 6 bases lay between the germline ends. This CDR3 contains 13 residues. The CDR3 nucleotides read TGTGCCAGCAGTGAGGGTAGCACCGGGGAGCTGTTTTTT. It specifies CASSEGSTGELFF.

The chain has TRBV19 and TRBJ2-3; 10 nucleotides agree with TRBD2. Germline V gene lookup returns CDR1 LNHDA and CDR2 SQIVND (reference sequence). The CDR3 has 18 residues. V gave up 5 bases and J gave up 1 base; unmatched junction bases: 12. CDR3 amino acids: CASSPPRLAGAGTDTQYF. DNA for the CDR3: TGTGCCAGTAGTCCACCCCGGCTAGCGGGAGCTGGCACAGATACGCAGTATTTT.

V gene TRBV9 combines with J gene TRBJ1-2, with a tentative D call TRBD1 (6 bases). V was clipped by 4 bases and J by 0 bases, with 16 bases between them. The CDR3 has 16 residues. Germline-derived CDR1 and CDR2 are SGDLS and YYNGEE. The CDR3 coding sequence is TGTGCCAGCAGCCCAAGGGGGGCAGGCGCTAACTATGGCTACACCTTC. It specifies CASSPRGAGANYGYTF.

The V gene is TRBV3-1 (or the pseudogene TRBV3-2), the J gene TRBJ2-7; TRBD2 matches at 11 bases. Looked up from germline, CDR1 is LGHDT and CDR2 is YNNKEL (reference sequence). This CDR3 comprises 15 residues. V dropped 5 bases and J dropped 2; count of bases not matched to a gene: 5. The DNA of the CDR3 is TGTGCCAGCAGCTTACGACTAGCGGGGACCTACGAGCAGTACTTC. Encoded protein: CASSLRLAGTYEQYF.

This chain connects TRBV6-5 to TRBJ1-4; D possibly corresponds to TRBD1 (6 bases). Trimming removed 4 bases at V and 5 bases at J, with 11 bases between. This CDR3 is 14 amino acids long. Germline CDR1 reads MNHEY; CDR2 reads SVGAGI. The CDR3 spells CASSFTGRNEKLFF. CDR3 nucleotide sequence: TGTGCCAGCAGTTTTACAGGGAGAAATGAAAAACTGTTTTTT.

About this clone: Germline and junction disagree at one end, which may indicate a read error. The chain carries TRBV12-3 or TRBV12-4 and TRBJ1-5; TRBD1 might be the D (5 bases). This CDR3 comprises 12 residues. CDR3 DNA sequence: TGTGCCAGCAGTTTAGGATGGGGACCGGGGTATTTT. The encoded protein is CASSLGWGPGYF.

The table lists this clone with a few counts. This sequence joins TRBV24-1 and TRBJ1-2; 10 bases line up with TRBD1. This CDR3 region has 13 residues. Germline V gives CDR1 KGHDR, CDR2 SFDVKD. V lost 9 bases and J lost 7; bases outside the gene matches: 7. CDR3 sequence reads: CATGDRGFSGYTF. The CDR3 region has the DNA TGTGCCACCGGGGACAGGGGATTTTCTGGCTACACCTTC.

This chain connects TRBV4-1 to TRBJ1-3; D is unclear. CDR1 and CDR2 (germline): MGHRA, YSYEKL. Trimming removed 1 base from V and 0 bases from J, with 10 bases in between. The CDR3 sequence is 16 residues long. In nucleotides, the CDR3 is TGCGCCAGCAGCCAAGGCCGGGCCCTCTCTGGAAACACCATATATTTT. This encodes CASSQGRALSGNTIYF.

This clone was counted once. The chain joins TRBV18 to TRBJ2-7; D is unresolved. Per germline, CDR1 KGHSH and CDR2 LQKENI. V lost 8 bases and J lost 3, with 17 bases in between. The CDR3 is 14 residues long. CDR3 DNA: TGTGCCAGCCGGCCGGGTTCCGAGGTCTACGAGCAGTACTTC. The encoded protein is CASRPGSEVYEQYF.

J is TRBJ2-7 and V is TRBV10-3; possible D gene TRBD2, 7 bases. Trimming took off 10 bases at V and 5 bases at J, with 33 bases between the two ends. Germline lookup yields CDR1 ENHRY and CDR2 SYGVKD. This CDR3 region has 18 residues. In DNA form, the CDR3 reads TGTGCCACCTACTCCCGTTTTCCCGGGGGGAAACAGGGCCACGAGCAGTACTTC. Translation: CATYSRFPGGKQGHEQYF.

The rearrangement links TRBV11-3 to TRBJ2-1; TRBD1 agrees at 10 bases. The germline gives CDR1 SGHNT, CDR2 YENEEA. The CDR3 consists of 16 residues. Losses at the gene ends were 1 base for V and 8 bases for J; bases not matched to a gene: 8. As DNA, the CDR3 is TGTGCCAGCAGCTTAGGGGGAGGGACAGGGGCGGATGAGCAGTTCTTC. Its protein is CASSLGGGTGADEQFF.

The V call is TRBV6-5, the J call TRBJ2-7; no clear D gene. There are 14 residues in the CDR3. Deletions cut 0 bases from V and 2 bases from J, with 8 bases between. Germline CDR1 and CDR2: MNHEY and SVGAGI. Written as DNA, the CDR3 is TGTGCCAGCAGTTACTCGGGGAACCCCTACGAGCAGTACTTC. Translating it yields CASSYSGNPYEQYF.

CDR3 residues: CASSIHWTVYGYTF. As DNA, the CDR3 is TGTGCCAGCAGCATACATTGGACAGTCTATGGCTACACCTTC. The V and J genes are TRBV2 and TRBJ1-2, with TRBD1 as a possible D gene (6 bases). Germline CDR1 is SNHLY and CDR2 is FYNNEI. The CDR3 length is 14 residues. V was shortened by 6 bases and J by 4 bases, with 15 bases between the two germline ends.

V is TRBV27 and J is TRBJ2-7, with a possible D match to TRBD1 (6 bases). Germline V gives CDR1 MNHEY, CDR2 SMNVEV (reference sequence). The germline V and J ends were trimmed by 4 bases and 4 bases, with 11 bases remaining between them. The CDR3 loop spans 13 amino acids. The CDR3 DNA reads TGTGCCAGCAGTTACAGACAGGCTTACGAGCAGTACTTC. Translation: CASSYRQAYEQYF.

The chain recombines TRBV3-1 (or the pseudogene TRBV3-2) with TRBJ1-3; the D gene is possibly TRBD1 (5 bases). Germline lookup yields CDR1 LGHDT and CDR2 YNNKEL (reference sequence). V was clipped by 1 base and J by 3 bases, with 13 bases between them. The CDR3 is 16 amino acids. The CDR3 loop reads CASSQGRTRDGNTIYF. The CDR3 region has the DNA TGTGCCAGCAGCCAAGGGAGGACAAGAGATGGAAACACCATATATTTT.

CDR3 in amino acids: CATSDSLGGFADTQYF. CDR3 sequence (DNA): TGTGCCACCAGTGATTCACTCGGAGGGTTTGCAGATACGCAGTATTTT. The rearrangement links TRBV24-1 to TRBJ2-3, with D possibly TRBD2 on 6 matching bases. Between the trimmed V and J ends, which lost 2 bases and 4 bases, there was a span of 15 bases. Germline V gene data show CDR1 as KGHDR and CDR2 as SFDVKD. The CDR3 contains 16 residues.

The CDR3 DNA sequence: TGCGCCAGCAGCCTTTCGGGAACACGGTCTAATTCACCCCTCCACTTT. Residues: CASSLSGTRSNSPLHF. The chain carries TRBV5-1 and TRBJ1-6; D gene unclear. V was cut by 4 bases and J by 6 bases, with 17 bases left in between. CDR3 length: 16 residues. CDR1 and CDR2 from the germline V gene are SGHRS and YFSETQ. Filled out from reference TRBV5-1 and TRBJ1-6, the complete variable domain reads KAGVTQTPRYLIKTRGQQVTLSCSPISGHRSVSWYQQTPGQGLQFLFEYFSETQRNKGNFPGRFSGRQFSNSRSEMNVSTLELGDSALYLCASSLSGTRSNSPLHFGNGTRLTVT.

This chain connects TRBV7-6 to TRBJ2-2; D is uncertain. The ends were cut back, 2 bases at V and 1 base at J, with 5 bases in the middle. Germline loops: CDR1 SGHVS, CDR2 FNYEAQ. The CDR3 is 14 amino acids. CDR3 in amino acids: CASSLIKNTGELFF. The CDR3 nucleotides read TGTGCCAGCAGCTTAATCAAGAACACCGGGGAGCTGTTTTTT.

The rearrangement uses TRBV28 and TRBJ2-7, with 16 nucleotides matching TRBD2. This CDR3 contains 22 residues. Germline values: CDR1 MDHEN, CDR2 SYDVKM. The V gene end was trimmed by 2 bases and the J gene end by 2 bases; junction bases not matched to a gene: 18. CDR3 protein: CASSLGVAGSGLAGGPPYEQYF. CDR3 coding DNA: TGTGCCAGCAGTTTAGGGGTTGCAGGGTCGGGACTAGCGGGAGGGCCCCCCTACGAGCAGTACTTC.